The T cell receptor (beta chain) described here comes from a study of T-cell memory formation after mild COVID-19. This clonotype was seen a handful of times. MiXCR was run by TCRdb on the 5' RACE reads, yielding one entry per CDR3 protein. The table includes tens of thousands of distinct CDR3 sequences, roughly 25% detected once. The TCR was taken from a man aged 18 to 29 who had mild COVID-19 (a few samples of this study predate the infection). Cell type and time point are not known. Sequencing was carried out using PBMCs or a T cell subset sorted from them (not recorded which).

CDR3 in DNA: TGTGCCAGCAGGGAGACAGGGTTTAGCAATCAGCCCCAGCATTTT. This codes for CASRETGFSNQPQHF. This chain joins TRBV12-3 or TRBV12-4 and TRBJ1-5; 7 nucleotides line up with TRBD1. The CDR3 loop spans 15 amino acids. V dropped 6 bases and J dropped 0; count of bases not matched to a gene: 5.